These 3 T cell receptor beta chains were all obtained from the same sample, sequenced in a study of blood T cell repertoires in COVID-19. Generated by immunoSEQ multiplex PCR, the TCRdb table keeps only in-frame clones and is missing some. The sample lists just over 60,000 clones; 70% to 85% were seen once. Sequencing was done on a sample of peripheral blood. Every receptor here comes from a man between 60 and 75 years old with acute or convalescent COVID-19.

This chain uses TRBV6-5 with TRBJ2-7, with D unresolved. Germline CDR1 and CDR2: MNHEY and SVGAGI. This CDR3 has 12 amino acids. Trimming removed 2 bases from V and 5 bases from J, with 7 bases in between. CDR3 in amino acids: CASSYGLDEQYF. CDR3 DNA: TGTGCCAGCAGTTACGGGCTCGACGAGCAGTACTTC.

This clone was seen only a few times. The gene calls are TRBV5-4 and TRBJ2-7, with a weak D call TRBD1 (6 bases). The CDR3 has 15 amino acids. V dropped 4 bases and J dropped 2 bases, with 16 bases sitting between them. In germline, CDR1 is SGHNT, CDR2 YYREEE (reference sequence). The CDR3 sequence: CASSAKFGTPYEQYF. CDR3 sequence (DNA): TGTGCCAGCAGCGCCAAATTTGGGACACCCTACGAGCAGTACTTC.

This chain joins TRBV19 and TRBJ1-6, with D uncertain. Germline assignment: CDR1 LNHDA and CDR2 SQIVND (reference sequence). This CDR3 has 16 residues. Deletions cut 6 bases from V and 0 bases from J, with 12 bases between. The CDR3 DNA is TGTGCCAGTAGCCAGCGGGCGAGCTCCTATAATTCACCCCTCCACTTT. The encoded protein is CASSQRASSYNSPLHF.